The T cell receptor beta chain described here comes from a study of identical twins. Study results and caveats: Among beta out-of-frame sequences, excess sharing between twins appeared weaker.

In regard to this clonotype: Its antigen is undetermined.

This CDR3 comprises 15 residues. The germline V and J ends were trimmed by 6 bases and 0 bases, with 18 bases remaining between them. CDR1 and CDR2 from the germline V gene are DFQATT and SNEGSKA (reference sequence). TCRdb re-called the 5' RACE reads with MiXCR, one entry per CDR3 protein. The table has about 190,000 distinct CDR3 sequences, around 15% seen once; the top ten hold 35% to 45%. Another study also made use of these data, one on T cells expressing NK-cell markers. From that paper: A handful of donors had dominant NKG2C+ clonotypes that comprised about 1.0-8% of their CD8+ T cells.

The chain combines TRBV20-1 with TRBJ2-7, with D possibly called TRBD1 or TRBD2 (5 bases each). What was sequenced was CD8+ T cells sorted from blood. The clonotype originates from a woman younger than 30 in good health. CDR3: CSARQLGEISYEQYF. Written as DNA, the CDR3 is TGCAGTGCCCGACAGTTGGGGGAGATCTCCTACGAGCAGTACTTC.